Sequencing of this T cell receptor (beta chain) was carried out in a study of T cells in Graves' hyperthyroidism and ophthalmopathy. Study-wide results and limits: The model's output predicted ophthalmopathy at a median of 6.5 months prior to onset.

The CDR3 runs 13 residues. Between the trimmed V and J ends, which lost 7 bases and 8 bases, there was a span of 12 bases. Germline V gene lookup returns CDR1 SNHLY and CDR2 FYNNEI. The CDR3 regions of TCR beta were amplified from RNA transcripts. With the HTBI primer set, the TCR CDR3 went through a first round of RT-PCR. TCRdb re-called the multiplex PCR reads with MiXCR, one entry per CDR3 protein. Among approximately 400,000 distinct CDR3 sequences listed, approximately 20% were seen once. Of note for this clonotype: Its specificity is not known.

Stable Graves' hyperthyroidism meant no ophthalmopathy progression within 18 months. PBMCs were sourced from about 10 ml fresh peripheral blood. Specimen: blood. The source of this sequence is a woman younger than 30 with Graves' hyperthyroidism. This chain connects TRBV2 to TRBJ1-6, with D perhaps TRBD1 (6 bases). CDR3 bases: TGTGCCAGCATGACAGGCCTACATTCACCCCTCCACTTT. It yields the protein CASMTGLHSPLHF.